The 26 T cell receptor beta chains reported below all come from one sample, sequenced in a study of blood T cell repertoires in COVID-19 (dated by TCRdb to the early 2020s). Library preparation employed the immunoSEQ multiplex PCR assay. What TCRdb holds here is the immuneACCESS table cut down to in-frame rearrangements. Part of the clones is not present; checked against another copy, under half of the missing clones reflect an unresolved V gene, and the others are unexplained. The sample contains 250,000 to 350,000 clones, 75% to 90% of them found a single time. 2.5% of the sample lies in the top ten. Sequenced: PBMCs or T cells enriched from blood (not recorded which). The receptors come from a woman between 50 and 59 years old who had recovered from COVID-19.

This clone was recorded only once. The chain carries TRBV30 and TRBJ2-1; D is unclear. From germline, CDR1 is GTSNPN and CDR2 SVGIG (reference sequence). V lost 1 base and J 5 bases, leaving 12 bases between the germline ends. The CDR3 length is 14 residues. CDR3 sequence reads: CAWSAQVVNNEQFF. CDR3 coding DNA: TGTGCCTGGAGTGCCCAGGTAGTGAACAATGAGCAGTTCTTC. Full variable domain (outside the CDR3, taken from reference TRBV30 and TRBJ2-1): SQTIHQWPATLVQPVGSPLSLECTVEGTSNPNLYWYRQAAGRGLQLLFYSVGIGQISSEVPQNLSASRPQDRQFILSSKKLLLSDSGFYLCAWSAQVVNNEQFFGPGTRLTVL.

The V gene is TRBV13, the J gene TRBJ1-1; 7 bases are a match to TRBD1. CDR1 and CDR2 (germline): PRHDT, FYEKMQ (reference sequence). V dropped 5 bases and J dropped 8; count of bases not matched to a gene: 11. The CDR3 loop spans 14 amino acids. The CDR3 here is CASSRFTGTAEAFF. As DNA, the CDR3 is TGTGCCAGCAGCCGATTCACCGGGACAGCAGAAGCTTTCTTT.

In DNA, the CDR3 is TGTGCCACCAGCAGTATGGGCGAGACCTATGGCTACACCTTC. It encodes CATSSMGETYGYTF. This chain uses TRBV15 with TRBJ1-2; no firm D call. Per germline, CDR1 LNHNV and CDR2 YYDKDF (reference sequence). This CDR3 is 14 amino acids long. The germline V and J ends were trimmed by 3 bases and 4 bases, with 12 bases remaining between them.

The gene calls are TRBV28 and TRBJ2-7; D is possibly TRBD1 (6 bases). V was shortened by 2 bases and J by 4 bases, with 9 bases between the two germline ends. Germline loops: CDR1 MDHEN, CDR2 SYDVKM. This CDR3 has 13 residues. The DNA for the CDR3 is TGTGCCAGCAGTTTAATTGGACAGTACGAGCAGTACTTC. Amino acids: CASSLIGQYEQYF.

The chain employs TRBV9 and TRBJ1-4; 8 nucleotides line up with TRBD1. Trimming removed 3 bases from V and 7 bases from J; junction bases left unmatched: 5. This CDR3 has 14 amino acids. CDR1 is SGDLS and CDR2 is YYNGEE in the germline V gene. CDR3 sequence: CASSARDRSEKLFF. In nucleotides, the CDR3 is TGTGCCAGCAGCGCGCGGGACAGGTCTGAAAAACTGTTTTTT.

The genes are TRBV6-5 and TRBJ2-3; tentatively, D is TRBD2 (5 bases). The V gene's germline CDR1 is MNHEY and CDR2 SVGAGI. Trimming cost V 4 bases and J 4 bases, with 12 bases left between them. The CDR3 runs 14 residues. CDR3 protein: CASSSRGRPDTQYF. The CDR3 DNA follows: TGTGCCAGCAGTTCACGGGGTCGACCAGATACGCAGTATTTT.

This sequence joins TRBV3-1 (or the pseudogene TRBV3-2) and TRBJ2-7, with unresolved D. CDR1 is LGHDT, CDR2 YNNKEL, per germline (reference sequence). Trimming stripped 1 base from V and 5 bases from J, with 18 bases between. This CDR3 has 16 amino acids. The CDR3 bases are TGTGCCAGCAGCCAAGGGCCTCCGGGTGCGGAAAACGAGCAGTACTTC. Encoded protein: CASSQGPPGAENEQYF.

CDR3 residues: CASSTRVRETQYF. Written as DNA, the CDR3 is TGTGCCAGTAGTACCCGGGTTCGGGAGACCCAGTACTTC. The chain links TRBV19 to TRBJ2-5; D gene unclear. The germline V and J ends were trimmed by 4 bases and 5 bases, with 11 bases remaining between them. In germline, CDR1 is LNHDA, CDR2 SQIVND (reference sequence). CDR3 length: 13 amino acids.

The chain recombines TRBV28 with TRBJ1-1, with D perhaps matching TRBD1 (5 bases). Looked up from germline, CDR1 is MDHEN and CDR2 is SYDVKM. The CDR3 is 15 residues long. V lost 6 bases and J 0 bases, leaving 14 bases between the germline ends. CDR3 DNA sequence: TGTGCCAGCAGACCCCCTGGGGGGATGAACACTGAAGCTTTCTTT. Its protein product is CASRPPGGMNTEAFF.

About this clone: The sample carries other DNA sequences with the same CDR3. The DNA for the CDR3 is TGTGCCAGTAGTATCGGGACAGCGAACACTGAAGCTTTCTTT. Translated, it gives CASSIGTANTEAFF. This chain links TRBV19 with TRBJ1-1; 7 nucleotides match TRBD1. Germline V lookup: CDR1 LNHDA, CDR2 SQIVND (reference sequence). J lost 1 base, V lost 3 bases, and 2 bases had no gene match. The CDR3 totals 14 residues.

The chain combines TRBV18 with TRBJ1-1; 7 nucleotides align to TRBD1. Germline values: CDR1 KGHSH, CDR2 LQKENI. The ends lost 3 bases at V and 3 bases at J; junction bases unmatched: 7. The CDR3 covers 15 residues. The CDR3 bases are TGTGCCAGCTCACCCGCGACAGGGCGGGACACTGAAGCTTTCTTT. Translated: CASSPATGRDTEAFF.

The V gene is TRBV19, the J gene TRBJ2-5, with D tentatively TRBD2 (7 bases). This CDR3 region has 14 residues. V was clipped by 1 base and J by 9 bases, with 15 bases between them. Germline-derived CDR1 and CDR2 are LNHDA and SQIVND (reference sequence). CDR3 protein: CASSIGGGPQAQYF. The CDR3 bases are TGTGCCAGTAGTATAGGGGGGGGGCCGCAGGCCCAGTACTTC.

The chain joins TRBV3-1 (or the pseudogene TRBV3-2) to TRBJ1-1, with D maybe TRBD1 (5 bases). Trimming stripped 2 bases from V and 1 base from J, with 11 bases between. CDR1 is LGHDT, CDR2 YNNKEL, per germline (reference sequence). This CDR3 spans 15 amino acids. The CDR3, as DNA: TGTGCCAGCAGCCAACTCGGGGGGAGGAACACTGAAGCTTTCTTT. Its translation is CASSQLGGRNTEAFF.

This rearrangement joins TRBV5-4 to TRBJ1-1; TRBD1 agrees at 9 bases. After removal of 4 bases from V and 5 bases from J, the junction contained 6 bases not matched to a gene. The CDR3 length is 14 residues. From germline, CDR1 is SGHNT and CDR2 YYREEE (reference sequence). CDR3 in amino acids: CASSHGTGQTEAFF. CDR3 nucleotides: TGTGCCAGCAGCCACGGGACAGGGCAAACTGAAGCTTTCTTT.

The chain recombines TRBV10-1 with TRBJ2-7; TRBD2 aligns across 12 bases. The germline V gene encodes CDR1 WNHNN and CDR2 SYGVQD (reference sequence). This CDR3 has 14 amino acids. The ends lost 8 bases at V and 5 bases at J; junction bases unmatched: 7. The CDR3 here is CASQRLAGADEQYF. The CDR3 bases are TGCGCCAGCCAAAGACTAGCGGGAGCGGACGAGCAGTACTTC.

The chain employs TRBV5-4 and TRBJ2-7; 7 bases agree with TRBD2. Losses at the gene ends were 7 bases for V and 2 bases for J; bases not matched to a gene: 9. CDR3 length: 14 residues. Germline V lookup: CDR1 SGHNT, CDR2 YYREEE (reference sequence). The CDR3 coding sequence is TGTGCCAGCGCTCCGGGACTAACTACCTACGAGCAGTACTTC. The encoded protein is CASAPGLTTYEQYF.

In DNA form, the CDR3 reads TGTGCCTGGCGACTAGCGGGAGTCCCCGGGGAGCTGTTTTTT. It codes for CAWRLAGVPGELFF. The chain combines TRBV30 with TRBJ2-2; the match to TRBD2 covers 12 bases. Germline loops: CDR1 GTSNPN, CDR2 SVGIG (reference sequence). The CDR3 spans 14 residues. After removal of 5 bases from V and 6 bases from J, the junction contained 4 bases not matched to a gene. Full variable domain (remainder filled in from reference TRBV30 and TRBJ2-2): SQTIHQWPATLVQPVGSPLSLECTVEGTSNPNLYWYRQAAGRGLQLLFYSVGIGQISSEVPQNLSASRPQDRQFILSSKKLLLSDSGFYLCAWRLAGVPGELFFGEGSRLTVL.

This clone has just one count. The V call is TRBV2, the J call TRBJ2-7; 8 bases line up with TRBD1. The germline V gene encodes CDR1 SNHLY and CDR2 FYNNEI. This CDR3 region has 14 residues. The V gene end was trimmed by 3 bases and the J gene end by 3 bases; junction bases not matched to a gene: 4. DNA for the CDR3: TGTGCCAGCAGTGAGTCCGGACAGGGCTACGAGCAGTACTTC. This encodes CASSESGQGYEQYF.

The chain joins TRBV5-1 to TRBJ1-6; possible D gene TRBD1, 5 bases. V shed 5 bases and J shed 8 bases, with 17 bases lying between them. The germline V gene has CDR1 SGHRS and CDR2 YFSETQ. CDR3 length: 15 amino acids. CDR3: CASRVTGLGDSPLHF. CDR3 nucleotides: TGCGCCAGCAGGGTTACAGGCCTTGGGGATTCACCCCTCCACTTT.

Only one count was recorded for this clone. This rearrangement joins TRBV28 to TRBJ2-3; a possible D gene is TRBD2 (7 bases). CDR3 length: 17 residues. In germline, CDR1 is MDHEN, CDR2 SYDVKM. V was clipped by 8 bases and J by 1 base, with 22 bases between them. CDR3 coding DNA: TGTGCCAGCCTTAGGGGGGGCCAGTTTATTGGCACAGATACGCAGTATTTT. This encodes CASLRGGQFIGTDTQYF.

This clone came up once. The chain joins TRBV6-1 to TRBJ1-2; 7 positions agree with TRBD1. The V gene end was trimmed by 3 bases and the J gene end by 3 bases; junction bases not matched to a gene: 4. The CDR3 has 14 amino acids. CDR1 is MNHNS, CDR2 SASEGT, per germline. The CDR3 DNA sequence: TGTGCCAGCAGTGAGACCGGGACAGACTATGGCTACACCTTC. Its translation is CASSETGTDYGYTF.

The V and J genes are TRBV20-1 and TRBJ2-1; the D gene is possibly TRBD2 (5 bases). With 3 bases removed from V and 9 bases from J, the gap between germline ends came to 9 bases. The CDR3 is made up of 11 amino acids. Germline CDR1 is DFQATT and CDR2 is SNEGSKA (reference sequence). The DNA of the CDR3 is TGCAGTGCTAGCACTAGTTTTGAGCAGTTCTTC. This encodes CSASTSFEQFF.

This clone was detected only once. The chain uses TRBV27 and TRBJ2-5; 11 positions agree with TRBD1. Germline V gene lookup returns CDR1 MNHEY and CDR2 SMNVEV (reference sequence). The CDR3 spans 16 residues. Germline trimming cut 5 bases from V and 5 bases from J; bases unmatched to any gene: 10. This CDR3 reads CASSPRTGGAWETQYF. CDR3 nucleotide sequence: TGTGCCAGCAGTCCCCGGACAGGGGGCGCTTGGGAGACCCAGTACTTC.

The chain recombines TRBV30 with TRBJ1-6; D possibly corresponds to TRBD1 (5 bases). This CDR3 spans 13 amino acids. Germline lookup yields CDR1 GTSNPN and CDR2 SVGIG (reference sequence). V lost 4 bases to trimming and J lost 10 bases, with 14 bases between them. CDR3 sequence reads: CAWIGARQSPLHF. The CDR3 nucleotides read TGTGCCTGGATTGGGGCGAGGCAATCACCCCTCCACTTT.

The V call is TRBV28, the J call TRBJ2-1, with 9 nucleotides matching TRBD2. Looked up from germline, CDR1 is MDHEN and CDR2 is SYDVKM. The CDR3 has 15 amino acids. Trimming at V came to 6 bases and at J to 0 bases, leaving 3 bases not matched to a gene. The CDR3 DNA sequence: TGTGCCAGCAGGATTAGCGGGAGCTCCTACAATGAGCAGTTCTTC. This translates into CASRISGSSYNEQFF.

The chain recombines TRBV7-3 with TRBJ2-5, with TRBD2 matching over 11 bases. The V gene end was trimmed by 2 bases and the J gene end by 2 bases; junction bases not matched to a gene: 4. CDR1 is SGHTA, CDR2 FQGTGA, per germline. This CDR3 has 16 amino acids. The CDR3 coding sequence is TGTGCCAGCAGCTTAGGAACTAGCGGGGGACAAGAGACCCAGTACTTC. This encodes CASSLGTSGGQETQYF.